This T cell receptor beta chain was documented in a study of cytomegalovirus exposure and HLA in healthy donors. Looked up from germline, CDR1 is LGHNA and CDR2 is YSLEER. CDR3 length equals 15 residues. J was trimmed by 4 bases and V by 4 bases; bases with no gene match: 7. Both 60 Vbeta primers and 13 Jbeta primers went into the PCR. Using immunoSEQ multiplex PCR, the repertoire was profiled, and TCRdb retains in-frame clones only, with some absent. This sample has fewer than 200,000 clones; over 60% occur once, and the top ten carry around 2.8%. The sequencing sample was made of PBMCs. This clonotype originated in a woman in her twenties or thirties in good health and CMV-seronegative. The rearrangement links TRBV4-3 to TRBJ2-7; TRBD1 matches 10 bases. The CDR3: CASSRGGQGIYEQYF. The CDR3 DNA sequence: TGCGCCAGCAGCCGTGGGGGACAGGGGATATACGAGCAGTACTTC.